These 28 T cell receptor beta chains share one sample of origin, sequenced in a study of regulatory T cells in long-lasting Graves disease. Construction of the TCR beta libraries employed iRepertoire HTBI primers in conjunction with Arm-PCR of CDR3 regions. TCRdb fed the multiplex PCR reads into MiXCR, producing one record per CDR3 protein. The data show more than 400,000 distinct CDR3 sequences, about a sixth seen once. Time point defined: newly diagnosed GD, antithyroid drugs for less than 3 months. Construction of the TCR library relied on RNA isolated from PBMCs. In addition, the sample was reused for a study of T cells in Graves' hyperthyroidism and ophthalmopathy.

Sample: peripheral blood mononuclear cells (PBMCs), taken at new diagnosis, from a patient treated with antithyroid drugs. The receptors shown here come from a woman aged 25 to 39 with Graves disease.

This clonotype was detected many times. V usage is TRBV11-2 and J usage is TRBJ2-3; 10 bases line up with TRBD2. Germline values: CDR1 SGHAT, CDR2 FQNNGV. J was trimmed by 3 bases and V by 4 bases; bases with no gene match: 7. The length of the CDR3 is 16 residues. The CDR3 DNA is TGTGCCAGCAGCTCCCTCCGGACTAGCGGAACAGATACGCAGTATTTT. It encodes CASSSLRTSGTDTQYF. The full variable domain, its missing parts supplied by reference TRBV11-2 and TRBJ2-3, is EAGVAQSPRYKIIEKRQSVAFWCNPISGHATLYWYQQILGQGPKLLIQFQNNGVVDDSQLPKDRFSAERLKGVDSTLKIQPAKLEDSAVYLCASSSLRTSGTDTQYFGPGTRLTVL.

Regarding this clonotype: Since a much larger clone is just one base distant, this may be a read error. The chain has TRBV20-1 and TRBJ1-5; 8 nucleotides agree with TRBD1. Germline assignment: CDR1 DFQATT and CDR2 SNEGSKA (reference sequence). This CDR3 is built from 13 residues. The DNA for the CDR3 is TGCAGTGCTAGAATGGGACAGGATCAGCCCCCGCATTTT. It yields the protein CSARMGQDQPPHF.

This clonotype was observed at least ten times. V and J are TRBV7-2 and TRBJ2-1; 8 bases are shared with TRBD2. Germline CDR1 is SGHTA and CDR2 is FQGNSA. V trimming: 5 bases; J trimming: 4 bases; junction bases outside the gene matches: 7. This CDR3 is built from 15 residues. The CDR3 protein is CASSPMSGSYNEQFF. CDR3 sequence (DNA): TGTGCCAGCAGCCCGATGAGCGGGAGTTACAATGAGCAGTTCTTC.

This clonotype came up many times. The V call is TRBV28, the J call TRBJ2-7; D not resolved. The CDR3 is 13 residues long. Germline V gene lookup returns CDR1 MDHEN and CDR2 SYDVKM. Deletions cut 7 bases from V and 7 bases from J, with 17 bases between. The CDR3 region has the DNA TGTGCCAGCACCGTAGGTACGGCTACGGAGCAGTACTTC. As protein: CASTVGTATEQYF.

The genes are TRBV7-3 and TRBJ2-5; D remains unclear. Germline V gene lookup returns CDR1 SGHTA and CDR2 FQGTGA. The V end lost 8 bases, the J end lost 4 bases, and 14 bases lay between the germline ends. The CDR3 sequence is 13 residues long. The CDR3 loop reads CASEPNGVETQYF. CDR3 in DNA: TGTGCCAGCGAACCAAATGGGGTAGAGACCCAGTACTTC.

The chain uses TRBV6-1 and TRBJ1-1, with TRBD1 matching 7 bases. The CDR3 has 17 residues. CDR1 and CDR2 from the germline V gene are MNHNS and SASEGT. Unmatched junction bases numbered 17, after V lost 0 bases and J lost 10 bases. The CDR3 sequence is CASSEARAGGKSSGAFF. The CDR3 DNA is TGTGCCAGCAGTGAAGCGAGGGCAGGGGGGAAATCAAGTGGAGCTTTCTTT.

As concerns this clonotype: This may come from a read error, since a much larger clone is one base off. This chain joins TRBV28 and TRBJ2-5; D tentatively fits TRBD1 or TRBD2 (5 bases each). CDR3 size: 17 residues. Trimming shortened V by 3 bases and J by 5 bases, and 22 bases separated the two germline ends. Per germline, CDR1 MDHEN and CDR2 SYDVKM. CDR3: CASSFPNLGVWEETQYF. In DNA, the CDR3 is TGTGCCAGCAGTTTCCCAAACCTGGGGGTCTGGGAGGAGACCCAGTACTTC.

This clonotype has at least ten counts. CDR3 DNA sequence: TGTGCCAGCAGCCAGCGGAACTCAGATACGCAGTATTTT. Its protein product is CASSQRNSDTQYF. This rearrangement joins TRBV5-6 to TRBJ2-3; D is possibly TRBD2 (5 bases). The germline CDR1 and CDR2 sequences are SGHDT and YYEEEE. The CDR3 is 13 amino acids. The V end was cut by 4 bases, the J end by 4 bases, with 10 bases between.

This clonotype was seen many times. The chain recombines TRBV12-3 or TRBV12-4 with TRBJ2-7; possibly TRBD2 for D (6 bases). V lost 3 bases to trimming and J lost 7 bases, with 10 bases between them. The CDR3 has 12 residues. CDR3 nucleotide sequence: TGTGCCAGCAGTTTCGGGGGACCGGAGCAGTACTTC. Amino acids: CASSFGGPEQYF.

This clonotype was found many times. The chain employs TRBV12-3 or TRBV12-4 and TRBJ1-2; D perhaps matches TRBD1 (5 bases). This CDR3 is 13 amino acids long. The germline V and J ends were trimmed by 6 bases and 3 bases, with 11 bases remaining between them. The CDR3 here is CASSANRHYGYTF. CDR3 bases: TGTGCCAGCAGCGCCAACAGGCACTATGGCTACACCTTC.

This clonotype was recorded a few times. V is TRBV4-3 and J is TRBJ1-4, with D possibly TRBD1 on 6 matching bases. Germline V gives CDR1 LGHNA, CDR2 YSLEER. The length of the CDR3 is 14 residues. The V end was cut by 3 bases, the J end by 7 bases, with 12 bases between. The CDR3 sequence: CASSQGGGIEKLFF. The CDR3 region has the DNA TGCGCCAGCAGCCAGGGAGGGGGGATTGAAAAACTGTTTTTT.

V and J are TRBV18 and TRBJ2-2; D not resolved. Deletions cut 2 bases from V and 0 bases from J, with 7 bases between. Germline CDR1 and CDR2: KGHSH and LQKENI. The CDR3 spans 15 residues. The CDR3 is CASSPRTANTGELFF. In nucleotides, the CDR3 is TGTGCCAGCTCACCAAGGACGGCGAACACCGGGGAGCTGTTTTTT.

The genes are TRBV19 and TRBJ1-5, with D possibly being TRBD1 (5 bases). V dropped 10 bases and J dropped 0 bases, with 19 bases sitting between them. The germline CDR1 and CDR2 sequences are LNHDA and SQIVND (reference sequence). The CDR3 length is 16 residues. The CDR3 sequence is CATRSKAGDSNQPQHF. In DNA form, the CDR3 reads TGTGCCACCAGATCAAAGGCGGGGGATAGCAATCAGCCCCAGCATTTT. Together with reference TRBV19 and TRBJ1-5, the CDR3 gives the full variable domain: DGGITQSPKYLFRKEGQNVTLSCEQNLNHDAMYWYRQDPGQGLRLIYYSQIVNDFQKGDIAEGYSVSREKKESFPLTVTSAQKNPTAFYLCATRSKAGDSNQPQHFGDGTRLSIL.

CDR3 region: CASRPGGTLSNQPQHF. CDR3 DNA sequence: TGTGCCAGCCGACCGGGCGGGACACTTAGCAATCAGCCCCAGCATTTT. J is TRBJ1-5 and V is TRBV6-1; D is possibly TRBD1 (6 bases). Germline V gene data show CDR1 as MNHNS and CDR2 as SASEGT. The CDR3 consists of 16 residues. V was cut by 8 bases and J by 0 bases, with 17 bases left in between.

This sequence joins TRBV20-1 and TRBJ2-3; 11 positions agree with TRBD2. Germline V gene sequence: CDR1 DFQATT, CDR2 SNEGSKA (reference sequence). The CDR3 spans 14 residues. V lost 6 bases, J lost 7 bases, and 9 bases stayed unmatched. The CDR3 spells CSARLAGKPYTQYF. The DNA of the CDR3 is TGCAGTGCAAGACTAGCGGGAAAGCCATATACGCAGTATTTT.

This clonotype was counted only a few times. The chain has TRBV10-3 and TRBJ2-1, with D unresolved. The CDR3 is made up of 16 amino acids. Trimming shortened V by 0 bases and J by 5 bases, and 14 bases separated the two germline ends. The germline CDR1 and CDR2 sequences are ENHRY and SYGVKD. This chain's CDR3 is CAISESASRWDNEQFF. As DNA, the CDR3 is TGTGCCATCAGTGAGTCGGCCAGTCGATGGGACAATGAGCAGTTCTTC.

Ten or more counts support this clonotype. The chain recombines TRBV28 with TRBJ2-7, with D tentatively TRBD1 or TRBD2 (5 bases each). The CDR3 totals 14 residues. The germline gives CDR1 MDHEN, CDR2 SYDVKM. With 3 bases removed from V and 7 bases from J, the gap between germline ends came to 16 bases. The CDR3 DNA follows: TGTGCCAGCAGTTTTCTTTCCGGGACGGGAGAGCAGTACTTC. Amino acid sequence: CASSFLSGTGEQYF.

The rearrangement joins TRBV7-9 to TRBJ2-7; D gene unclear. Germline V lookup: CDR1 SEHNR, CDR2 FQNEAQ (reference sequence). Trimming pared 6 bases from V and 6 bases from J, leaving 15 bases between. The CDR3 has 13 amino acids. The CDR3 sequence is CASSPSPRVEQYF. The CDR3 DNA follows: TGTGCCAGCAGTCCAAGCCCCCGGGTCGAGCAGTACTTC.

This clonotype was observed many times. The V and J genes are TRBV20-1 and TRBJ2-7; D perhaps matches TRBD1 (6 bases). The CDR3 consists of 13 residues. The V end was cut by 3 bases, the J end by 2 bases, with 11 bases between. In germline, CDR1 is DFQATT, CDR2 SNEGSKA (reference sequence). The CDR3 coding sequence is TGCAGTGCTAGCGCCCGACAGGCCTACGAGCAGTACTTC. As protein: CSASARQAYEQYF.

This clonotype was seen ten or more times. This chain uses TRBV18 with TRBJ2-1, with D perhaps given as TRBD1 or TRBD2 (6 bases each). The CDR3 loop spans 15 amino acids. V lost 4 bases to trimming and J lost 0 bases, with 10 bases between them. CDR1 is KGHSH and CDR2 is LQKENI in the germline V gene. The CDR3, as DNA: TGTGCCAGCTCACGCGGGACATCCTCCTACAATGAGCAGTTCTTC. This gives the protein CASSRGTSSYNEQFF.

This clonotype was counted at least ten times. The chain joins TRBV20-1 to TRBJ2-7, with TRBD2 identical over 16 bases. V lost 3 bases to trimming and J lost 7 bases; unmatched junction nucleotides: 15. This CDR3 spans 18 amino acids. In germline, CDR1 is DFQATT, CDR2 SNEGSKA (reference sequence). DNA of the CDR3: TGCAGTGCTAGGCCTCCCCCGGGACTAGCGGGAGGGCCCCCTGAGCAGTACTTC. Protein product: CSARPPPGLAGGPPEQYF.

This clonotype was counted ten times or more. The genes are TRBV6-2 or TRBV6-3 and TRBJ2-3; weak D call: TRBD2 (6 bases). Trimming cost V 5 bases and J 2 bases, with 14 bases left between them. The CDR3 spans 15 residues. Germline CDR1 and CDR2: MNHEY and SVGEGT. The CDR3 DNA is TGTGCCAGCAGTGAGGCAGCGGGCCTCACAGATACGCAGTATTTT. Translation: CASSEAAGLTDTQYF.

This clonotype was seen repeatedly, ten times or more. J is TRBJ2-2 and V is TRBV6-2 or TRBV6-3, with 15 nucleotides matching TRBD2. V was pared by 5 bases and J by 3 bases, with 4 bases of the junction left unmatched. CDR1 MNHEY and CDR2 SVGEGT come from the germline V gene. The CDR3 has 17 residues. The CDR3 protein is CASSGTSGRLDTGELFF. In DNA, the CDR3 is TGTGCCAGCAGTGGGACTAGCGGGAGGTTAGACACCGGGGAGCTGTTTTTT.

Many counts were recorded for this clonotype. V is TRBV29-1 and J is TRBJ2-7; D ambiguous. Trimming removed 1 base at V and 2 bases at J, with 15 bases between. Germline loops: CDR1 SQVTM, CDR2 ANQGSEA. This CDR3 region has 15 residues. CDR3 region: CSVEVGSRSTYEQYF. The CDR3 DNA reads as TGCAGCGTTGAAGTTGGCAGCCGATCCACCTACGAGCAGTACTTC.

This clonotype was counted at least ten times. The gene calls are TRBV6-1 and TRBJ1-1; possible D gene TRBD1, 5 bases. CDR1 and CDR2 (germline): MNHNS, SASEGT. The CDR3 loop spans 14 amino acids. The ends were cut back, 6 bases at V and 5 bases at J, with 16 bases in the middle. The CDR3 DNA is TGTGCCAGCAGACCCGGGACTTCTGGGACTGAAGCTTTCTTT. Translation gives CASRPGTSGTEAFF.

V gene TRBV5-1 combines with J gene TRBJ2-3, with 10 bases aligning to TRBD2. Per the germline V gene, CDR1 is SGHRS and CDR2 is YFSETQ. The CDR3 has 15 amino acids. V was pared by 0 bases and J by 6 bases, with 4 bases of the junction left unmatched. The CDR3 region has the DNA TGCGCCAGCAGCTTGGCTAGCGGGAGATATGATACGCAGTATTTT. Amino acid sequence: CASSLASGRYDTQYF.

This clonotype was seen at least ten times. The CDR3, as DNA: TGCGCCAGCACTATTAACATCCCGGGACAGCAATCACCCCTCCACTTT. Translating it yields CASTINIPGQQSPLHF. The chain combines TRBV5-1 with TRBJ1-6; 7 bases match TRBD1. The ends lost 6 bases at V and 10 bases at J; junction bases unmatched: 16. CDR1 and CDR2 (germline): SGHRS, YFSETQ. The CDR3 has 16 residues.

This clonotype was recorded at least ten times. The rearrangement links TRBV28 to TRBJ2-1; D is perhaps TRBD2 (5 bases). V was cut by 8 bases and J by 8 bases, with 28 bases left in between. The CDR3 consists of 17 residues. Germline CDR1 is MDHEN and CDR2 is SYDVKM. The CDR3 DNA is TGTGCCAGCCGCCTCTCATCATTTTCGGGGTACCCGGATGAGCAGTTCTTC. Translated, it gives CASRLSSFSGYPDEQFF.